These T cell receptor beta chains were read from a single sample in a study of cytomegalovirus exposure and HLA in healthy donors. Only in-frame clones appear in the TCRdb table, and some are missing; sequencing was by immunoSEQ multiplex PCR. The table shows over 150,000 clones, with about 80% occurring only once. The sequenced sample consisted of PBMCs. These receptor sequences come from a boy aged 5 to 17 in good health and CMV-seronegative. Both conserved end residues are part of each CDR3. The D gene is left open where the match is weak. Only part of the rows carry a size: once, few, many, or a class if the clone is expanded.

V	size	D	J	DNA	CDR3
TRBV7-2	.	TRBD2	TRBJ2-1	TGTGCCAGCAGCCAAGGTCGGTTTGCGGGAGGGGCCTACAATGAGCAGTTCTTC	CASSQGRFAGGAYNEQFF
TRBV7-8	.	TRBD1	TRBJ1-1	TGTGCCAGCAGCCCCCGTCCCGGGACAGGGGCCGGGACTGAAGCTTTCTTT	CASSPRPGTGAGTEAFF
TRBV6-1	.	.	TRBJ1-5	TGTGCCAGCAGTGTTAGTTCCATATATCAGCCCCAGCATTTT	CASSVSSIYQPQHF
TRBV9	few	.	TRBJ1-2	TGTGCCAGCAGCGTAGACCGGGGATTAGAGGGCTACACCTTC	CASSVDRGLEGYTF
TRBV11-2	.	.	TRBJ2-5	TGTGCCATCACAGGCCCTACTGTGGGAGAGACCCAGTACTTC	CAITGPTVGETQYF
TRBV11-3	.	.	TRBJ2-5	TGTGCCAGCAGCTTAGATCGGGTGGAGACCCAGTACTTC	CASSLDRVETQYF
TRBV30	.	TRBD1	TRBJ1-2	TGTGCCTGGACTTTCTGGACAGGGAAGGACGTGTTGCACACCTTC	CAWTFWTGKDVLHTF
TRBV7-2	.	TRBD2	TRBJ2-3	TGTGCCAGCAGCCCTAGGGGTGCGGGAGGTAGCACAGATACGCAGTATTTT	CASSPRGAGGSTDTQYF
TRBV2	.	.	TRBJ2-5	TGTGCCAGCACGGGTAGTAGGGGGGAGACCCAGTACTTC	CASTGSRGETQYF
TRBV6-1	.	.	TRBJ1-2	TGTGCCAGCAGTGAAGCGCACGGGGAGCTAGGGCGTGGCTACACCTTC	CASSEAHGELGRGYTF
TRBV15	.	.	TRBJ2-3	TGTGCCACCCTCGGAGGGCTCACAGCCACAGATACGCAGTATTTT	CATLGGLTATDTQYF
TRBV11-1	.	TRBD2	TRBJ2-7	TGTGCCAGCAGCTTAGAGTCGGGAGGGGGGATCTACGAGCAGTACTTC	CASSLESGGGIYEQYF
TRBV19	.	.	TRBJ2-2	TGTGCCAGTAGTTGGGCATCGAACACCGGGGAGCTGTTTTTT	CASSWASNTGELFF
TRBV4-3	.	.	TRBJ1-6	TGCGCCAGCAGCCAAGAGAGGTCCAGAGGTAATTCACCCCTCCACTTT	CASSQERSRGNSPLHF
TRBV15	.	TRBD2	TRBJ2-3	TGTGCCACCAGCAGAGATCAATCACGGGGGGGCAGCACAGATACGCAGTATTTT	CATSRDQSRGGSTDTQYF
TRBV7-9	.	.	TRBJ1-4	TGTGCCAGCAGCTTAGGGGGGGGAAATGAAAAACTGTTTTTT	CASSLGGGNEKLFF
TRBV10-3	.	TRBD1	TRBJ2-7	TGTGCCATCAGTAACAACCGGGACAGGGGCGCGAGGGGGTCCCCCGCTATCTCCTACGAGCAGTACTTC	CAISNNRDRGARGSPAISYEQYF